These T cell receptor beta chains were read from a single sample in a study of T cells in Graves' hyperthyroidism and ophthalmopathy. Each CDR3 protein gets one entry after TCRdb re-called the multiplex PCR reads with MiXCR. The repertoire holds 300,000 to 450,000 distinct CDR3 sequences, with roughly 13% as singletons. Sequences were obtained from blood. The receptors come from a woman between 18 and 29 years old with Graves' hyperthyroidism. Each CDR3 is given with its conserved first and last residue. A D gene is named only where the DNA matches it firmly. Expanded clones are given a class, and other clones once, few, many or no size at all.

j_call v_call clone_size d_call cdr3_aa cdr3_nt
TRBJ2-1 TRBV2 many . CASSEQGEGEQFF TGTGCCAGCAGTGAACAGGGCGAGGGCGAGCAGTTCTTC
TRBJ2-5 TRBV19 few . CASSIAQPQETQYF TGTGCCAGTAGTATAGCACAGCCTCAAGAGACCCAGTACTTC
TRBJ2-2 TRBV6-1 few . CASSESLGANTGELFF TGTGCCAGCAGTGAAAGTCTAGGCGCGAACACCGGGGAGCTGTTTTTT
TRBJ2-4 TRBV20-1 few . CSARDLGIAKNIQYF TGCAGTGCTAGAGATCTGGGGATAGCCAAAAACATTCAGTACTTC
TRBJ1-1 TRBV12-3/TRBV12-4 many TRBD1 CASSSAQGVTEAFF TGTGCCAGCAGCTCGGCACAGGGGGTAACTGAAGCTTTCTTT
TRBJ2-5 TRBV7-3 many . CASSRGGRGETQYF TGTGCCAGCAGCCGCGGGGGTAGGGGGGAGACCCAGTACTTC
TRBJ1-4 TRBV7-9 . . CASTGSREKLFF TGTGCCAGCACAGGGAGTCGGGAAAAACTGTTTTTT
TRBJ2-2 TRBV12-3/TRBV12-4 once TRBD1 CASSESPKTGVAGELFF TGTGCCAGCAGTGAGAGCCCCAAGACAGGGGTGGCCGGGGAGCTGTTTTTT
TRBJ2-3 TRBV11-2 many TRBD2 CASRPPSGGDTQYF TGTGCCAGCAGACCACCTAGCGGCGGAGATACGCAGTATTTT
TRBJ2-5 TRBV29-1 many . CSVATGHQETQYF TGCAGCGTTGCTACGGGACACCAAGAGACCCAGTACTTC
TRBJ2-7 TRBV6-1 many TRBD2 CASSSSGTFYEQYF TGTGCCAGCAGTAGTAGCGGGACCTTCTACGAGCAGTACTTC
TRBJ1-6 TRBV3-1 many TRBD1 CASSQTSWGRGSSYNSPLHF TGTGCCAGCAGCCAAACATCGTGGGGCAGGGGGAGCTCCTATAATTCACCCCTCCACTTT
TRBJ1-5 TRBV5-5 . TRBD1 CASSRTGGPSYSNQPQHF TGTGCCAGCAGCCGAACAGGGGGCCCCTCATATAGCAATCAGCCCCAGCATTTT
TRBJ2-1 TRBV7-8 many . CASSSRGPAARGDNEQFF TGTGCCAGCAGCTCCAGGGGTCCCGCGGCCCGTGGTGACAATGAGCAGTTCTTC